One and the same sample provided the 19 T cell receptor beta chains below, sequenced in a study of cytomegalovirus exposure and HLA in healthy donors. TCRdb keeps only in-frame clones here, not all; method: immunoSEQ multiplex PCR. The data show over 200,000 clones, roughly 88% seen once. Material for sequencing was PBMCs. These receptors were taken from a woman in her late teens or twenties in good health and CMV-seronegative.

The genes are TRBV6-5 and TRBJ2-5, with 9 bases aligning to TRBD2. The CDR3 loop spans 15 amino acids. Trimming at V came to 2 bases and at J to 5 bases, leaving 6 bases not matched to a gene. Germline V gives CDR1 MNHEY, CDR2 SVGAGI. CDR3 amino acids: CASSYATSGRETQYF. The CDR3, as DNA: TGTGCCAGCAGTTACGCGACTAGCGGCCGGGAGACCCAGTACTTC.

The rearrangement links TRBV4-1 to TRBJ1-2; 7 bases line up with TRBD1. CDR3 length: 15 amino acids. The germline V gene has CDR1 MGHRA and CDR2 YSYEKL. The trim removed 2 bases at V and 5 bases at J, leaving 8 bases unmatched. In DNA form, the CDR3 reads TGCGCCAGCAGCCAAACGACAGGGTCGTGGTATGGCTACACCTTC. Residues: CASSQTTGSWYGYTF.

This chain joins TRBV6-1 and TRBJ1-2; tentatively, D is TRBD1 (5 bases). Per germline, CDR1 MNHNS and CDR2 SASEGT. V dropped 4 bases and J dropped 0 bases, with 12 bases sitting between them. The CDR3 has 15 residues. CDR3 sequence (DNA): TGTGCCAGCAGTGTGGCGACAGTTGCTAACTATGGCTACACCTTC. Encoded protein: CASSVATVANYGYTF.

This chain connects TRBV28 to TRBJ2-2; D is unclear. Per the germline V gene, CDR1 is MDHEN and CDR2 is SYDVKM. V dropped 2 bases and J dropped 6 bases, with 7 bases sitting between them. CDR3 size: 13 residues. This chain's CDR3 is CASSLMAPGELFF. The CDR3 DNA reads TGTGCCAGCAGTTTAATGGCCCCCGGGGAGCTGTTTTTT.

The chain links TRBV5-1 to TRBJ2-1; 8 nucleotides line up with TRBD2. Germline loops: CDR1 SGHRS, CDR2 YFSETQ. V shed 7 bases and J 8 bases; nucleotides not matched to a gene: 11. The CDR3 totals 14 residues. The CDR3 coding sequence is TGCGCCAGCCAGGACCGTAGCGGGATCGATGAGCAGTTCTTC. The encoded protein is CASQDRSGIDEQFF.

This clone was detected once. The chain uses TRBV5-4 and TRBJ2-7, with 13 nucleotides matching TRBD2. CDR1 is SGHNT and CDR2 is YYREEE in the germline V gene (reference sequence). The CDR3 is 15 amino acids. V shed 4 bases, J shed 1 base, and the junction held 2 bases outside the gene matches. The CDR3 reads CASSTGLAGSYEQYF. CDR3 sequence (DNA): TGTGCCAGCAGCACGGGACTAGCGGGGTCCTACGAGCAGTACTTC.

The rearrangement links TRBV27 to TRBJ1-1, with D tentatively TRBD1 (6 bases). The CDR3 has 15 amino acids. V lost 4 bases, J lost 2 bases, and 14 bases lay in between. Germline CDR1 MNHEY, CDR2 SMNVEV (reference sequence). CDR3 nucleotide sequence: TGTGCCAGCAGTTCGACAGGAGGATTAAACACTGAAGCTTTCTTT. Translated, it gives CASSSTGGLNTEAFF.

The chain employs TRBV5-4 and TRBJ2-7; D ambiguous. The CDR3 contains 14 residues. Germline CDR1 reads SGHNT; CDR2 reads YYREEE (reference sequence). Trimming took 3 bases from V and 0 from J, leaving 10 bases between them. CDR3: CASSSPPSSYEQYF. The CDR3 DNA reads TGTGCCAGCAGCTCTCCGCCGAGCTCCTACGAGCAGTACTTC.

On this clone itself: The sample contains more than one DNA sequence encoding this CDR3. This chain joins TRBV5-1 and TRBJ2-2; 8 bases agree with TRBD1. The length of the CDR3 is 16 residues. Losses at the gene ends were 2 bases for V and 4 bases for J; bases not matched to a gene: 7. Germline V gene lookup returns CDR1 SGHRS and CDR2 YFSETQ. CDR3 region: CASSFLDRGSTGELFF. The CDR3 DNA reads as TGCGCCAGCAGCTTTCTCGACAGGGGTAGCACCGGGGAGCTGTTTTTT. The complete variable domain, with remaining parts taken from reference TRBV5-1 and TRBJ2-2, reads KAGVTQTPRYLIKTRGQQVTLSCSPISGHRSVSWYQQTPGQGLQFLFEYFSETQRNKGNFPGRFSGRQFSNSRSEMNVSTLELGDSALYLCASSFLDRGSTGELFFGEGSRLTVL.

This clone was found a few times. V is TRBV4-1 and J is TRBJ2-4; 10 bases agree with TRBD2. The CDR3 runs to 21 residues. Trimming removed 3 bases from V and 1 base from J; junction bases left unmatched: 18. Germline V CDR1 and CDR2: MGHRA, YSYEKL. The CDR3 bases are TGCGCCAGCAGCCACCCCGCCCTCCTAGCGGGAGTTGGAGTTGCCAAAAACATTCAGTACTTC. Its protein product is CASSHPALLAGVGVAKNIQYF.

The count of this clone is one. The chain combines TRBV5-1 with TRBJ2-3; TRBD2 is a possible D gene (6 bases). CDR1 and CDR2 from the germline V gene are SGHRS and YFSETQ. This CDR3 is 19 amino acids long. V lost 0 bases, J lost 2 bases, and 22 bases lay in between. The CDR3 bases are TGCGCCAGCAGCTTGGAGGATTTCAGGGCCGCGGGGCACACAGATACGCAGTATTTT. As protein: CASSLEDFRAAGHTDTQYF.

This chain uses TRBV27 with TRBJ1-1; D is possibly TRBD1 (5 bases). Germline V lookup: CDR1 MNHEY, CDR2 SMNVEV (reference sequence). Trimming took 0 bases from V and 3 from J, leaving 11 bases between them. The CDR3 loop spans 15 amino acids. The CDR3 sequence is CASSLSRTGYTEAFF. The CDR3, as DNA: TGTGCCAGCAGTTTATCGCGAACAGGTTACACTGAAGCTTTCTTT.

The CDR3 DNA sequence: TGTGCCAGCCGGACTAGTGGAAACATTCAGTACTTC. It codes for CASRTSGNIQYF. V and J are TRBV27 and TRBJ2-4, with TRBD2 identical over 7 bases. V dropped 8 bases and J dropped 6; count of bases not matched to a gene: 4. CDR1 MNHEY and CDR2 SMNVEV come from the germline V gene (reference sequence). The CDR3 loop spans 12 amino acids.

This clone was recorded a few times. V and J are TRBV7-2 and TRBJ2-7; TRBD2 might be the D (7 bases). V was trimmed by 5 bases and J by 3 bases, leaving 14 bases between them. Germline CDR1 is SGHTA and CDR2 is FQGNSA. There are 14 residues in the CDR3. The CDR3 nucleotides are TGTGCCAGCAGCCCGGGGAGGGGGAGCTACGAGCAGTACTTC. Translation: CASSPGRGSYEQYF. The complete variable domain, with remaining parts taken from reference TRBV7-2 and TRBJ2-7, reads GAGVSQSPSNKVTEKGKDVELRCDPISGHTALYWYRQSLGQGLEFLIYFQGNSAPDKSGLPSDRFSAERTGGSVSTLTIQRTQQEDSAVYLCASSPGRGSYEQYFGPGTRLTVT.

About this clone: Other DNA sequences in this specimen translate into the identical CDR3. The chain is built from TRBV28 and TRBJ2-2; 7 positions match TRBD1. Germline loops: CDR1 MDHEN, CDR2 SYDVKM. V shed 8 bases and J 1 base; nucleotides not matched to a gene: 1. The CDR3 runs 13 residues. CDR3 nucleotide sequence: TGTGCCAGCCGGGACAGGAACACCGGGGAGCTGTTTTTT. Protein: CASRDRNTGELFF.

There are a few counts of this clone. CDR3 sequence: CASSPSLLAGVYEQYF. Here the CDR3 DNA reads TGTGCCAGCAGTCCCTCACTACTAGCGGGGGTCTACGAGCAGTACTTC. The gene calls are TRBV27 and TRBJ2-7, with TRBD2 matching 11 bases. J gave up 3 bases and V 5 bases, and 9 bases lay outside the gene matches. This CDR3 region has 16 residues. Per the germline V gene, CDR1 is MNHEY and CDR2 is SMNVEV (reference sequence).

A single count supports this clone. Here the CDR3 reads CASSLSTGFTYEQYF. The CDR3 DNA sequence: TGTGCCAGCAGCTTATCTACAGGCTTCACCTACGAGCAGTACTTC. The chain employs TRBV7-2 and TRBJ2-7, with D perhaps matching TRBD1 (5 bases). This CDR3 region has 15 residues. The germline gives CDR1 SGHTA, CDR2 FQGNSA. With 2 bases removed from V and 2 bases from J, the gap between germline ends came to 13 bases. The full variable domain, rest sourced from reference TRBV7-2 and TRBJ2-7, is GAGVSQSPSNKVTEKGKDVELRCDPISGHTALYWYRQSLGQGLEFLIYFQGNSAPDKSGLPSDRFSAERTGGSVSTLTIQRTQQEDSAVYLCASSLSTGFTYEQYFGPGTRLTVT.

The chain recombines TRBV15 with TRBJ1-2; the match to TRBD1 covers 7 bases. The CDR3 is 15 residues long. V was clipped by 0 bases and J by 6 bases; unmatched bases: 7. Germline V lookup: CDR1 LNHNV, CDR2 YYDKDF (reference sequence). The CDR3 here is CATSRDGTVTDGYTF. The CDR3 DNA reads as TGTGCCACCAGCAGAGACGGGACAGTTACCGATGGCTACACCTTC.

DNA of the CDR3: TGCGCCAGTACAGGGGCGAACACTGAAGCTTTCTTT. This codes for CASTGANTEAFF. The rearrangement joins TRBV5-1 to TRBJ1-1; 7 bases agree with TRBD1. CDR1 SGHRS and CDR2 YFSETQ come from the germline V gene. V lost 8 bases to trimming and J lost 1 base; unmatched junction nucleotides: 2. The CDR3 runs to 12 residues.